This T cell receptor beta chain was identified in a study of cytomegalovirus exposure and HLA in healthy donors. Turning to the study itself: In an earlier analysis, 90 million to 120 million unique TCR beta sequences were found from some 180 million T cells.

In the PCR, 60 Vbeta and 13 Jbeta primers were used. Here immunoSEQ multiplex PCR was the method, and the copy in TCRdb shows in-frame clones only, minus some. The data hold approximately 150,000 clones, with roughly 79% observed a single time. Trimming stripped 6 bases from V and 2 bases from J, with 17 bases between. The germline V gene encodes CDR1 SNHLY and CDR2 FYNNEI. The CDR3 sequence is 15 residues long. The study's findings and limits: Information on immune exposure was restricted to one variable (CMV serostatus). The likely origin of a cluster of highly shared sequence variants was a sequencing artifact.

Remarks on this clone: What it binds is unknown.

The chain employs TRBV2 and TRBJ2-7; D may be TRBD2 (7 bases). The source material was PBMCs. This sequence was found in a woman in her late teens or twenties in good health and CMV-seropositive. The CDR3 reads CASSQVLRGPYEQYF. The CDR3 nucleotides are TGTGCCAGCAGCCAGGTGTTGCGGGGGCCCTACGAGCAGTACTTC.